These T cell receptor beta chains were read from a single sample in a study of control samples from healthy donors and cancer patients. Sequenced by immunoSEQ multiplex PCR; TCRdb stores in-frame clones only, minus some. The table shows around 90,000 clones, with approximately 86% occurring only once. Sequenced material: blood. These receptors were obtained from a man younger than 40 in good health. The CDR3 runs from the conserved cysteine through the conserved F or W. D genes are given only for firm matches. Size is stated for part of the rows, as once, few or many counts, or as a class when the clone is expanded.

J gene,clone size,D gene,V gene,CDR3 protein,CDR3 DNA
TRBJ1-1,NA,NA,TRBV5-8,CASRTEGVGSEAFF,TGTGCCAGCAGAACCGAGGGGGTAGGCTCTGAAGCTTTCTTT
TRBJ2-1,NA,NA,TRBV12-3/TRBV12-4,CASRFRQINEQFF,TGTGCCAGCAGATTTAGACAGATCAATGAGCAGTTCTTC
TRBJ2-2,once,TRBD2,TRBV11-2,CASSLWTRNTGELFF,TGTGCCAGCAGCTTATGGACTAGAAACACCGGGGAGCTGTTTTTT
TRBJ2-7,once,TRBD1,TRBV27,CASRRSGTEDFIKYF,TGTGCCAGCAGGAGGTCAGGGACAGAGGATTTTATTAAGTACTTC
TRBJ1-1,NA,NA,TRBV10-3,CAITAAGLGTEAFF,TGTGCCATCACGGCTGCAGGGTTGGGCACTGAAGCTTTCTTT
TRBJ2-2,NA,TRBD2,TRBV15,CATSRDRLADTGELFF,TGTGCCACCAGCAGAGATCGCCTAGCGGACACCGGGGAGCTGTTTTTT
TRBJ2-5,NA,TRBD1,TRBV19,CASSLGRGGGETQYF,TGTGCCAGTAGTCTGGGTAGAGGGGGCGGAGAGACCCAGTACTTC
TRBJ2-7,NA,NA,TRBV3-1/TRBV3-2,CASSLRGGDEQYF,TGTGCCAGCAGCCTCAGGGGCGGGGACGAGCAGTACTTC
TRBJ1-1,NA,NA,TRBV5-4,CASSQTSNTEAFF,TGTGCCAGCAGCCAGACTTCTAACACTGAAGCTTTCTTT
TRBJ1-2,NA,NA,TRBV24-1,CAAGTDNYGYTF,TGTGCCGCGGGGACTGATAACTATGGCTACACCTTC
TRBJ1-3,once,TRBD1,TRBV5-1,CASSPGTGYGNTIYF,TGCGCCAGCAGCCCCGGGACAGGGTATGGAAACACCATATATTTT
TRBJ1-6,NA,TRBD1,TRBV7-9,CASSRGAQGASYNSPLHF,TGTGCCAGCAGCCGCGGCGCGCAGGGGGCCTCCTATAATTCACCCCTCCACTTT
TRBJ2-3,once,NA,TRBV23-1,CASSQGDGSTDTQYF,TGCGCCAGCAGTCAGGGGGACGGTAGCACAGATACGCAGTATTTT
TRBJ2-1,NA,TRBD1,TRBV27,CASSFPGQGHNEQFF,TGTGCCAGCAGTTTCCCCGGACAGGGCCACAATGAGCAGTTCTTC
TRBJ2-2,NA,TRBD2,TRBV11-2,CASSLWGGTGELFF,TGTGCCAGCAGCTTGTGGGGGGGCACCGGGGAGCTGTTTTTT
TRBJ1-1,NA,NA,TRBV12-3/TRBV12-4,CASRSSLYAFF,TGTGCCAGCAGGTCCAGCCTCTATGCTTTCTTT
TRBJ1-3,NA,NA,TRBV9,CASSVADSTLFGNTIYF,TGTGCCAGCAGCGTAGCGGACAGTACCCTCTTTGGGAACACCATATATTTT
TRBJ1-2,NA,NA,TRBV27,CASSLGQGAYGYTF,TGTGCCAGCAGTTTAGGGCAAGGGGCCTATGGCTACACCTTC
TRBJ2-3,NA,TRBD1,TRBV7-8,CASSLSRGTGGANTQYF,TGTGCCAGCAGCTTAAGCCGTGGGACAGGGGGCGCGAATACGCAGTATTTT
TRBJ2-5,NA,NA,TRBV6-5,CASSYWGSYQETQYF,TGTGCCAGCAGTTACTGGGGCAGCTACCAAGAGACCCAGTACTTC